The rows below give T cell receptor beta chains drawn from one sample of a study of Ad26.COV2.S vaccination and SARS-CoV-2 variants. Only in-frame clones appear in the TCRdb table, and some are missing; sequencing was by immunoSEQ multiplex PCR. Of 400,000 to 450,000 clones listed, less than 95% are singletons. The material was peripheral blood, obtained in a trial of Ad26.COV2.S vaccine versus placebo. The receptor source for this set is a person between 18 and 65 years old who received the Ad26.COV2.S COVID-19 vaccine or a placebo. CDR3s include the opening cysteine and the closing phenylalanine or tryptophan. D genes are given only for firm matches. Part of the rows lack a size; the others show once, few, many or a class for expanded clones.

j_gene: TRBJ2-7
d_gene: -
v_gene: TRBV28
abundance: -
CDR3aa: CASSSGTYEQYF
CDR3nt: TGTGCCAGCAGTTCTGGGACCTACGAGCAGTACTTC

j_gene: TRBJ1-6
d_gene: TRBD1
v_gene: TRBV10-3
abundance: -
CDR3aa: CAISPGQGVSGSPLHF
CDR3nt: TGTGCCATCAGCCCGGGACAGGGGGTATCGGGATCACCCCTCCACTTT

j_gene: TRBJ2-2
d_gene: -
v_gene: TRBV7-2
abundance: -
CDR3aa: CASRPGHTNTGELFF
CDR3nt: TGTGCCAGCAGACCCGGACATACTAACACCGGGGAGCTGTTTTTT

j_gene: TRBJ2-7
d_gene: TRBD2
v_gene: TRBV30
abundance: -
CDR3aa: CALRRDYSYEQYF
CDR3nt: TGTGCCTTGAGACGGGACTACTCCTACGAGCAGTACTTC

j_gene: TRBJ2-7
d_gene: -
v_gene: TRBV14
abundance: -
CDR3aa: CASSQVAYEQYF
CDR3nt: TGTGCCAGCAGCCAAGTAGCCTACGAGCAGTACTTC

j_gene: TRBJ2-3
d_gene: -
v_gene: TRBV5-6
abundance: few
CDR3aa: CASSPSPGDDTQYF
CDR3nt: TGTGCCAGCAGCCCTAGTCCGGGAGACGATACGCAGTATTTT

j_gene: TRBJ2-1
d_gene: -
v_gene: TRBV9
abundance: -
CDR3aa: CASSVGPGASSYNEQFF
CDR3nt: TGTGCCAGCAGCGTAGGCCCGGGCGCGAGCTCCTACAATGAGCAGTTCTTC

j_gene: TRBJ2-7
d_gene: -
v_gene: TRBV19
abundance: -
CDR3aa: CASSIRSLACYEQYF
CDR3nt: TGTGCCAGTAGTATAAGGTCGTTGGCTTGCTACGAGCAGTACTTC

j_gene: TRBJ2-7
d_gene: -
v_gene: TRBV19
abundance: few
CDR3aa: CASSTTRSYEQYF
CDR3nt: TGTGCCAGTAGTACGACTAGATCCTACGAGCAGTACTTC

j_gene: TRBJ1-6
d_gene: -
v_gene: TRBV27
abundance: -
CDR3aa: CASGKPQSPLHF
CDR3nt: TGTGCCAGCGGAAAGCCGCAGTCACCCCTCCACTTT

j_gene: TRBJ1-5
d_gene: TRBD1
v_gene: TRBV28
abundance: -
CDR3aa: CASSFWTGRDRGKNQPQHF
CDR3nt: TGTGCCAGCAGTTTTTGGACTGGGCGGGACAGGGGGAAGAATCAGCCCCAGCATTTT

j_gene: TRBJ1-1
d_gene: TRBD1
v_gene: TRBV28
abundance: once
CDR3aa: CASRNTGGGTEAFF
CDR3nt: TGTGCCAGCAGGAACACAGGGGGCGGCACTGAAGCTTTCTTT

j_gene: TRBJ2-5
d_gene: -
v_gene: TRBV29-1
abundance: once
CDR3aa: CSVEDVAGVGETQYF
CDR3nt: TGCAGCGTTGAAGATGTAGCAGGGGTAGGCGAGACCCAGTACTTC

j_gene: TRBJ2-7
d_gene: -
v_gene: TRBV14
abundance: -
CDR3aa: CASSQARRLAFYEQYF
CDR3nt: TGTGCCAGCAGCCAAGCGCGGCGGCTAGCTTTCTACGAGCAGTACTTC

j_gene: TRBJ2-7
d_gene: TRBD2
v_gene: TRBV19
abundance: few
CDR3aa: CASSSRTSGTHEQYF
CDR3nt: TGTGCCAGTAGTTCGCGGACTAGCGGTACCCACGAGCAGTACTTC

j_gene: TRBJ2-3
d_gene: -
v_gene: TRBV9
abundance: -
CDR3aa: CASSPRDRVSTDTQYF
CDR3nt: TGTGCCAGCAGCCCTCGGGACCGAGTTAGCACAGATACGCAGTATTTT

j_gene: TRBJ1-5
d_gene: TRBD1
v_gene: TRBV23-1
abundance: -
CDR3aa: CASSQLDRVPWPQHF
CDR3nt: TGCGCCAGCAGTCAGTTAGACAGGGTGCCGTGGCCCCAGCATTTT

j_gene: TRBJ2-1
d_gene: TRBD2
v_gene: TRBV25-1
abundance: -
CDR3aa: CASNPSGRAYNEQFF
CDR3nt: TGTGCCAGCAATCCTAGCGGGAGGGCCTACAATGAGCAGTTCTTC

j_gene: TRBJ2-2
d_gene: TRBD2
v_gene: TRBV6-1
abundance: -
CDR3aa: CASSEAGGTGTSGSGELFF
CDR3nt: TGTGCCAGCAGTGAAGCCGGGGGTACAGGGACTAGTGGATCCGGGGAGCTGTTTTTT

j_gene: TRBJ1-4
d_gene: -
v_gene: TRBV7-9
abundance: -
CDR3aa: CASSVAVPVVEEEKLFF
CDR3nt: TGTGCCAGCAGCGTGGCGGTTCCTGTGGTGGAGGAAGAAAAACTGTTTTTT

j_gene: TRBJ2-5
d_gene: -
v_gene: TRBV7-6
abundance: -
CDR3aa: CASSLYQETQYF
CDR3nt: TGTGCCAGCAGCTTGTACCAAGAGACCCAGTACTTC

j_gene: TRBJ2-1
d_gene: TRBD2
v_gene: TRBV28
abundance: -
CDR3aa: CASSLGLAGAKEQFF
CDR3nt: TGTGCCAGCAGTTTAGGATTAGCGGGAGCAAAGGAGCAGTTCTTC

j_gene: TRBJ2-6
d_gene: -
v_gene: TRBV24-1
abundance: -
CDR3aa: CATSDGRYRAGANVLTF
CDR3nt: TGTGCCACCAGTGATGGGCGTTACAGGGCCGGGGCCAACGTCCTGACTTTC

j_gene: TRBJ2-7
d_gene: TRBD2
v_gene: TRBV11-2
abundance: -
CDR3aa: CASSFGGLAGSEQYF
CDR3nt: TGTGCCAGCAGCTTTGGGGGACTAGCGGGAAGTGAGCAGTACTTC

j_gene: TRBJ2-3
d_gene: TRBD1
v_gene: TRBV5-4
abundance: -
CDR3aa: CASSWDSSTDTQYF
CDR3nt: TGTGCCAGCAGCTGGGACAGTAGCACAGATACGCAGTATTTT

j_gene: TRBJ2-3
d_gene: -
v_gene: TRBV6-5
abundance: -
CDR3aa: CASSYSRLVTDTQYF
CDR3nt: TGTGCCAGCAGTTACTCGAGATTGGTAACAGATACGCAGTATTTT